This T cell receptor beta chain is drawn from a study of radiotherapy plus CTLA-4 blockade in lung cancer. Study-wide points: Once radiotherapy plus ipilimumab had been given, TCR clones derived from tumor expanded in blood.

Details on this clone: The antigen remains undetermined.

The germline V and J ends were trimmed by 3 bases and 0 bases, with 8 bases remaining between them. Per germline, CDR1 KGHSH and CDR2 LQKENI. The CDR3 sequence is 14 residues long. Some clones are missing from TCRdb's copy, which holds only in-frame ones; the method was immunoSEQ multiplex PCR. Among about 87,000 clones, around nine tenths were seen once, and the ten largest hold over 15%. Focal radiation was given together with CTLA-4 blockade (ipilimumab) to patients with chemo-refractory metastatic non-small-cell lung cancer. The clonotype was recovered from a human donor with non-small cell lung cancer that progressed on radiotherapy plus ipilimumab. The chain combines TRBV18 with TRBJ1-1; D is undetermined. Sequenced material: peripheral blood, taken from a patient treated with radiotherapy plus ipilimumab. The CDR3 DNA reads as TGTGCCAGCTCACCCGATACACTGAACACTGAAGCTTTCTTT. Its protein product is CASSPDTLNTEAFF.